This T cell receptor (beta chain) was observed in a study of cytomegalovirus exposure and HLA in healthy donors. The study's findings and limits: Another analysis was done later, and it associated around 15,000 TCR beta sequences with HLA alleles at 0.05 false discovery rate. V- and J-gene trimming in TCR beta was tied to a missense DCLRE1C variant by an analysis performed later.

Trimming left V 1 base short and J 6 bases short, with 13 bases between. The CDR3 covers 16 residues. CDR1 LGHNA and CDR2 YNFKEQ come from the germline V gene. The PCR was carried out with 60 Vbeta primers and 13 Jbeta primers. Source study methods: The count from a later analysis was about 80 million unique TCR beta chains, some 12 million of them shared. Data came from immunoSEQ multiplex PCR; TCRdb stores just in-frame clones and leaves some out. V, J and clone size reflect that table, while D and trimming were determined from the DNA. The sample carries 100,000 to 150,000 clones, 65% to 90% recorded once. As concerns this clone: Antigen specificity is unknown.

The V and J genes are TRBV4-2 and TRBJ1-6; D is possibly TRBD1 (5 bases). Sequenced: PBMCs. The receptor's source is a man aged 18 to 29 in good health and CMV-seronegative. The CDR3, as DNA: TGTGCCAGCAGCCAAGCGAGGACACGAGCTAATTCACCCCTCCACTTT. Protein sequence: CASSQARTRANSPLHF.